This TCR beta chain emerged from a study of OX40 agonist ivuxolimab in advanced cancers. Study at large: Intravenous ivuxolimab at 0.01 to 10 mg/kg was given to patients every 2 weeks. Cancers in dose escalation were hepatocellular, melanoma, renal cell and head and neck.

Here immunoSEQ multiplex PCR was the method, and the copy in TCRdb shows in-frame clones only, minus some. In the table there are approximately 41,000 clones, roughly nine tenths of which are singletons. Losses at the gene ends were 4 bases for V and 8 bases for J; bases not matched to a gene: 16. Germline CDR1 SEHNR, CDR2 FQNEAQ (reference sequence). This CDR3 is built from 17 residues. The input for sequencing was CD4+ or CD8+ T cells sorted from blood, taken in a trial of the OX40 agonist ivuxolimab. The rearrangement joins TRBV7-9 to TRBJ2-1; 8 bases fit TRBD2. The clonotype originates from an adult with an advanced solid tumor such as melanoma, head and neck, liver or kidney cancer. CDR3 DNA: TGTGCCAGCAGCTCGCACAGCGGGAGTCCCGGGGGGTATGAGCAGTTCTTC. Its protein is CASSSHSGSPGGYEQFF.